The 32 T cell receptor beta chains below were found in one sample sequenced in a study of cytomegalovirus exposure and HLA in healthy donors (TCRdb year 2017). Library preparation employed the immunoSEQ multiplex PCR assay. For the multiplex PCR, a mixture combining 60 forward primers for TCR Vbeta segments and 13 reverse primers for TCR Jbeta segments was used. This immuneACCESS table, as held by TCRdb, lists in-frame sequences with V and J called but not all clones. Of the missing ones, under half trace to an unresolved V gene in checked studies; the others have no known cause. This sample has about 140,000 clones in its table, and around 80% of those were observed once. About 6.5% of the sample is held by the ten biggest clonotypes. The sequencing input was PBMCs. These receptor sequences come from a middle-aged man in good health and CMV-seropositive.

The chain couples TRBV4-1 to TRBJ2-1; TRBD1 agrees at 8 bases. The trim removed 2 bases at V and 9 bases at J, leaving 3 bases unmatched. Germline-derived CDR1 and CDR2 are MGHRA and YSYEKL. The CDR3 length is 13 residues. As DNA, the CDR3 is TGCGCCAGCAGCCAACAGGACAGGGCTGAGCAGTTCTTC. This encodes CASSQQDRAEQFF.

Here the CDR3 DNA reads TGTGCCAGCAGACTGGACACCGCTTCGACCCAGTACTTC. It codes for CASRLDTASTQYF. The chain is built from TRBV6-5 and TRBJ2-5; a possible D gene is TRBD1 (5 bases). Germline values: CDR1 MNHEY, CDR2 SVGAGI. The ends were cut back, 6 bases at V and 7 bases at J, with 15 bases in the middle. The CDR3 totals 13 residues.

This clone has more than one count but fewer than ten. The rearrangement joins TRBV19 to TRBJ1-1; TRBD1 matches at 8 bases. V shed 5 bases, J shed 4 bases, and the junction held 12 bases outside the gene matches. CDR1 and CDR2 (germline): LNHDA, SQIVND (reference sequence). The CDR3 is 16 amino acids. The CDR3: CASSPRTGRRGTEAFF. CDR3 nucleotide sequence: TGTGCCAGTAGTCCGAGGACAGGGAGGAGAGGCACTGAAGCTTTCTTT.

V usage is TRBV20-1 and J usage is TRBJ1-4; D ambiguous. The CDR3 is 11 amino acids. The germline V and J ends were trimmed by 7 bases and 4 bases, with 7 bases remaining between them. Per germline, CDR1 DFQATT and CDR2 SNEGSKA (reference sequence). The CDR3 DNA sequence: TGCAGTGGGCAGGATAATGAAAAACTGTTTTTT. As protein: CSGQDNEKLFF.

The CDR3 protein is CASSLWDSANTGELFF. CDR3 in DNA: TGCGCCAGCAGCCTGTGGGACAGCGCGAACACCGGGGAGCTGTTTTTT. The chain uses TRBV4-1 and TRBJ2-2; 7 nucleotides agree with TRBD1. V was clipped by 4 bases and J by 0 bases; unmatched bases: 5. Germline assignment: CDR1 MGHRA and CDR2 YSYEKL. The CDR3 has 16 residues.

The chain has TRBV28 and TRBJ1-1; D gene ambiguous. The CDR3 covers 11 residues. Trimming left V 10 bases short and J 1 base short, with 7 bases between. Germline lookup yields CDR1 MDHEN and CDR2 SYDVKM. DNA for the CDR3: TGTGCCACCCGGGGGAACACTGAAGCTTTCTTT. This codes for CATRGNTEAFF.

The rearrangement joins TRBV30 to TRBJ1-6, with 8 bases aligning to TRBD1. The germline V gene has CDR1 GTSNPN and CDR2 SVGIG (reference sequence). Trimming removed 5 bases from V and 7 bases from J; junction bases left unmatched: 4. This CDR3 spans 13 amino acids. This chain's CDR3 is CAWQTGDNSPLHF. CDR3 in DNA: TGTGCCTGGCAGACAGGGGACAATTCACCCCTCCACTTT. Together with reference TRBV30 and TRBJ1-6, the CDR3 gives the full variable domain: SQTIHQWPATLVQPVGSPLSLECTVEGTSNPNLYWYRQAAGRGLQLLFYSVGIGQISSEVPQNLSASRPQDRQFILSSKKLLLSDSGFYLCAWQTGDNSPLHFGNGTRLTVT.

The DNA for the CDR3 is TGTGCCAGCAGGGGGACTAGCGGGAGCTCCTACGAGCAGTACTTC. It codes for CASRGTSGSSYEQYF. The rearrangement joins TRBV27 to TRBJ2-7; TRBD2 matches at 14 bases. The CDR3 runs to 15 residues. V gave up 6 bases and J gave up 0 bases; unmatched junction bases: 1. CDR1 and CDR2 from the germline V gene are MNHEY and SMNVEV (reference sequence).

The rearrangement links TRBV12-5 to TRBJ2-7, with D hard to call. The V end was cut by 0 bases, the J end by 6 bases, with 9 bases between. The CDR3 contains 13 residues. CDR1 and CDR2 from the germline V gene are LGHNT and FRNRAP. The CDR3 sequence: CASGLVHSSEQYF. The CDR3 DNA follows: TGTGCTAGTGGTTTGGTCCACAGCTCCGAGCAGTACTTC.

This chain joins TRBV28 and TRBJ2-7; 7 bases match TRBD2. The CDR3 is made up of 13 amino acids. Germline CDR1 reads MDHEN; CDR2 reads SYDVKM. The junction had 9 bases not matched to a gene; V was cut back by 10 bases and J by 3 bases. The CDR3 sequence is CATLVTGGYEQYF. The CDR3 DNA sequence: TGTGCCACCCTTGTAACGGGAGGCTACGAGCAGTACTTC.

The rearrangement links TRBV5-6 to TRBJ1-3; 8 nucleotides match TRBD1. The CDR3 is 17 residues long. The V gene's germline CDR1 is SGHDT and CDR2 YYEEEE. V lost 0 bases, J lost 0 bases, and 5 bases stayed unmatched. For the CDR3, the DNA is TGTGCCAGCAGCTTGGCTGGGACAGGCTTCTCTGGAAACACCATATATTTT. This codes for CASSLAGTGFSGNTIYF.

The chain employs TRBV4-1 and TRBJ2-1, with TRBD2 identical over 7 bases. The CDR3 has 15 amino acids. CDR1 is MGHRA, CDR2 YSYEKL, per germline. Trimming cost V 2 bases and J 8 bases; bases outside gene matches: 9. The CDR3 nucleotides read TGCGCCAGCAGCCAAAGCCATCCACGGGAGGATGAGCAGTTCTTC. Its protein product is CASSQSHPREDEQFF.

CDR3 region: CASSEITPASGTEAFF. The CDR3 nucleotides are TGTGCCAGCAGTGAGATTACTCCGGCTTCGGGCACTGAAGCTTTCTTT. V is TRBV6-1 and J is TRBJ1-1; D gene unclear. V lost 3 bases and J 4 bases, leaving 18 bases between the germline ends. CDR1 MNHNS and CDR2 SASEGT come from the germline V gene. The CDR3 covers 16 residues.

CDR3 nucleotide sequence: TGTGCCAGCAGCCAAGAGAGAGCGGGAGATACGCAGTATTTT. Amino acids: CASSQERAGDTQYF. The chain is built from TRBV4-2 and TRBJ2-3, with D maybe TRBD2 (6 bases). The CDR3 sequence is 14 residues long. CDR1 is LGHNA, CDR2 YNFKEQ, per germline. With 0 bases removed from V and 5 bases from J, the gap between germline ends came to 9 bases.

CDR3 sequence reads: CASSPQRLVGGGDTEAFF. The CDR3 DNA follows: TGTGCCAGCTCCCCCCAGAGGTTAGTGGGGGGTGGTGACACTGAAGCTTTCTTT. This rearrangement joins TRBV18 to TRBJ1-1, with D maybe TRBD1 (5 bases). CDR3 length equals 18 residues. V was trimmed by 6 bases and J by 3 bases, leaving 26 bases between them. Germline CDR1 reads KGHSH; CDR2 reads LQKENI.

The J gene is TRBJ2-3, the V gene TRBV9, with TRBD2 identical over 10 bases. Germline CDR1 SGDLS, CDR2 YYNGEE. V lost 2 bases, J lost 0 bases, and 9 bases stayed unmatched. The CDR3 contains 18 residues. As DNA, the CDR3 is TGTGCCAGCAGCGTGACGCTAGCGGGAGCCCTGAGCACAGATACGCAGTATTTT. It is translated as CASSVTLAGALSTDTQYF.

Here the CDR3 reads CASSPGLATDTQYF. The CDR3 nucleotides read TGTGCCAGCTCACCGGGACTAGCGACAGATACGCAGTATTTT. The gene calls are TRBV18 and TRBJ2-3; TRBD2 agrees at 10 bases. CDR3 size: 14 residues. Unmatched junction bases numbered 0, after V lost 3 bases and J lost 3 bases. Germline CDR1 KGHSH, CDR2 LQKENI.

This chain joins TRBV11-2 and TRBJ1-1; TRBD1 matches at 9 bases. From germline, CDR1 is SGHAT and CDR2 FQNNGV. V lost 6 bases to trimming and J lost 5 bases; unmatched junction nucleotides: 10. This CDR3 contains 15 residues. The CDR3 bases are TGTGCCAGCAGTTTTGCCGGGACAGGGCGAACTGAAGCTTTCTTT. It encodes CASSFAGTGRTEAFF.

This chain links TRBV6-1 with TRBJ2-5, with 12 bases aligning to TRBD2. The V and J ends lost 6 bases and 1 base, in that order; junction bases with no gene match: 3. Germline V gene data show CDR1 as MNHNS and CDR2 as SASEGT. This CDR3 has 15 amino acids. The chain's CDR3 is CASSPTSGSQETQYF. CDR3 nucleotides: TGTGCCAGCAGCCCGACTAGCGGGAGCCAAGAGACCCAGTACTTC.

The chain recombines TRBV7-2 with TRBJ1-5; D might be TRBD1 (5 bases). V was trimmed by 5 bases and J by 11 bases, leaving 13 bases between them. Germline V gene lookup returns CDR1 SGHTA and CDR2 FQGNSA. The CDR3 extends over 12 amino acids. The CDR3 DNA follows: TGTGCCAGCAGCCCTCCCGGGGGGGCCCAGCATTTT. This sequence encodes CASSPPGGAQHF.

The J gene is TRBJ1-5, the V gene TRBV2; 7 bases agree with TRBD1. After removal of 6 bases from V and 5 bases from J, the junction contained 10 bases not matched to a gene. Germline CDR1 is SNHLY and CDR2 is FYNNEI. This CDR3 comprises 15 residues. The chain's CDR3 is CASRDYRGVDQPQHF. DNA of the CDR3: TGTGCCAGCAGGGATTACAGGGGAGTCGATCAGCCCCAGCATTTT. The full variable domain, its missing parts supplied by reference TRBV2 and TRBJ1-5, is EPEVTQTPSHQVTQMGQEVILRCVPISNHLYFYWYRQILGQKVEFLVSFYNNEISEKSEIFDDQFSVERPDGSNFTLKIRSTKLEDSAMYFCASRDYRGVDQPQHFGDGTRLSIL.

The chain is built from TRBV19 and TRBJ2-5, with TRBD1 matching over 12 bases. Losses at the gene ends were 4 bases for V and 5 bases for J; bases not matched to a gene: 8. Germline CDR1 LNHDA, CDR2 SQIVND (reference sequence). This CDR3 spans 16 amino acids. The CDR3 spells CASSTGTGGSVETQYF. The DNA for the CDR3 is TGTGCCAGTAGTACCGGGACAGGGGGCTCCGTGGAGACCCAGTACTTC.

Note on this clone: The junction departs from germline at one end; a sequencing error may be responsible. Written as DNA, the CDR3 is TGTGCCAGCAGCGTAGACGGGGGTCAGGAGAAATCCTTT. This encodes CASSVDGGQEKSF. The chain joins TRBV9 to TRBJ2-3; a weak D match, TRBD2 (6 bases). This CDR3 has 13 residues. Germline values: CDR1 SGDLS, CDR2 YYNGEE.

V and J are TRBV6-4 and TRBJ2-1, with a possible D match to TRBD1 (5 bases). The CDR3 is made up of 13 amino acids. Germline CDR1 reads MRHNA; CDR2 reads SNTAGT. Trimming removed 3 bases at V and 2 bases at J, with 5 bases between. The CDR3 region is CASSEDTYNEQFF. The CDR3 nucleotides are TGTGCCAGCAGTGAGGACACCTACAATGAGCAGTTCTTC.

The chain uses TRBV11-2 and TRBJ2-1; TRBD1 might be the D (5 bases). The CDR3 covers 13 residues. Germline CDR1 is SGHAT and CDR2 is FQNNGV. Trimming left V 5 bases short and J 8 bases short, with 13 bases between. The CDR3 protein is CASSHLRTHEQFF. CDR3 bases: TGTGCCAGCAGCCACCTTCGGACACATGAGCAGTTCTTC.

The chain is built from TRBV9 and TRBJ2-5; 11 bases are a match to TRBD1. Per germline, CDR1 SGDLS and CDR2 YYNGEE. The CDR3 is made up of 14 amino acids. J lost 8 bases, V lost 1 base, and 4 bases had no gene match. CDR3 nucleotide sequence: TGTGCCAGCAGCGTATCCGGACAGGGGGCCACCCAGTACTTC. Its protein product is CASSVSGQGATQYF.

The chain joins TRBV9 to TRBJ2-2; 8 bases line up with TRBD2. There are 16 residues in the CDR3. The J segment lost 8 bases and the V segment lost 0 bases, leaving 9 bases of the junction unmatched. Germline V CDR1 and CDR2: SGDLS, YYNGEE. The CDR3 region is CASSVAGQRENGELFF. CDR3 bases: TGTGCCAGCAGCGTAGCTGGCCAGCGGGAGAATGGGGAGCTGTTTTTT.

About this clone: The junction and the germline gene differ at one end; a read error may be behind it. The chain links TRBV30 to TRBJ1-1, with TRBD1 matching 8 bases. The CDR3 is made up of 8 amino acids. Germline CDR1 GTSNPN, CDR2 SVGIG (reference sequence). The CDR3 DNA follows: TGTGCCATTCTGACAGGGGTGTTT. Amino acid sequence: CAILTGVF.

V and J are TRBV7-9 and TRBJ2-7; 8 bases are shared with TRBD2. The V gene's germline CDR1 is SEHNR and CDR2 FQNEAQ (reference sequence). The CDR3 loop spans 15 amino acids. V trimming: 1 base; J trimming: 7 bases; junction bases outside the gene matches: 9. The CDR3 DNA sequence: TGTGCCAGCAGCTTAGGTGGCGGGGGGCCAGGAGAGCAGTACTTC. Translated, it gives CASSLGGGGPGEQYF.

The V gene is TRBV7-2, the J gene TRBJ1-1; D is possibly TRBD1 (5 bases). Looked up from germline, CDR1 is SGHTA and CDR2 is FQGNSA. There are 15 residues in the CDR3. Trimming removed 1 base from V and 0 bases from J, with 9 bases in between. The CDR3 nucleotides read TGTGCCAGCAGCTTAGGTAGGGGCGTGAACACTGAAGCTTTCTTT. Protein: CASSLGRGVNTEAFF.

The chain is built from TRBV7-6 and TRBJ2-3, with 11 bases fitting TRBD2. Germline CDR1 reads SGHVS; CDR2 reads FNYEAQ. The CDR3 runs to 14 residues. V shed 5 bases and J 4 bases; nucleotides not matched to a gene: 2. In DNA, the CDR3 is TGTGCCAGCAGCCCTAGCGGGAGGCCAGATACGCAGTATTTT. It translates to CASSPSGRPDTQYF.

V is TRBV7-2 and J is TRBJ2-3; possible D gene TRBD2, 7 bases. Trimming cost V 2 bases and J 6 bases, with 18 bases left between them. The CDR3 runs 16 residues. Germline CDR1 is SGHTA and CDR2 is FQGNSA. The CDR3 sequence is CASSLTAGEGLDTQYF. The CDR3 DNA sequence: TGTGCCAGCAGCTTAACCGCAGGGGAGGGGTTGGATACGCAGTATTTT.